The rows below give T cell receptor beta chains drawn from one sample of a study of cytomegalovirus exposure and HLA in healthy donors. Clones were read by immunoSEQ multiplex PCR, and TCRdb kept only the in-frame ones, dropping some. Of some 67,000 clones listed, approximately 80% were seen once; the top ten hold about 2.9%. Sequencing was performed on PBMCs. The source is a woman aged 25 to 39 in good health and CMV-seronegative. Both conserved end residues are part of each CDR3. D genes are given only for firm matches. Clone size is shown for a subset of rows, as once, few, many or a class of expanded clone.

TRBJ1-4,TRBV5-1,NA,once,TGCGCCAGCAGCTTGAGGGGGGGAGCAACTAATGAAAAACTGTTTTTT,CASSLRGGATNEKLFF
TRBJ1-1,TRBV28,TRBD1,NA,TGTGCCAGCAGTTTATCGGGACAGGGGTTCGACTTTGGCCGGGGGAACACTGAAGCTTTCTTT,CASSLSGQGFDFGRGNTEAFF
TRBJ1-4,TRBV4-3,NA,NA,TGCGCCAGCAGCCAAGATTGGCCCTCTCCAAACGAAAAACTGTTTTTT,CASSQDWPSPNEKLFF
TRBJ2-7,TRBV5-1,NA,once,TGCGCCAGCAGCTTGGGAGCGGTATCCTACGAGCAGTACTTC,CASSLGAVSYEQYF
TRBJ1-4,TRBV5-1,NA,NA,TGCGCCAGCAGCTTGACCGGGACAAGGGGTGAAAAACTGTTTTTT,CASSLTGTRGEKLFF
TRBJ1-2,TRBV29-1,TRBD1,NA,TGCAGCGTGGGGACAGGGAGTGGCTACACCTTC,CSVGTGSGYTF
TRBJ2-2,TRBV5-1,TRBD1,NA,TGCGCCAGCAGCCCCGGGACAGCCACCGGGGAGCTGTTTTTT,CASSPGTATGELFF
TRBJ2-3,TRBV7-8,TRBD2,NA,TGTGCCAGCAGCTTAGCTCTAGCGGGGAGAGTAGATACGCAGTATTTT,CASSLALAGRVDTQYF
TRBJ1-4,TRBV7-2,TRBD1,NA,TGTGCCAGCAGCTTCGGACAGGGGCGAGAAAAACTGTTTTTT,CASSFGQGREKLFF
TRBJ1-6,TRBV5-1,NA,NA,TGCGCCAGCAGCTTGGAGCAGCAGGCTGGACCCCTCCACTTT,CASSLEQQAGPLHF
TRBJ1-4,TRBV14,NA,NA,TGTGCCAGCAGCCAAGAAACAGGCATTAATGAAAAACTGTTTTTT,CASSQETGINEKLFF
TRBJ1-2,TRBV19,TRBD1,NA,TGTGCCAGTAGTTCCCGGGACAGGGGTTATGGCTACACCTTC,CASSSRDRGYGYTF
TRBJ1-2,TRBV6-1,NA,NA,TGTGCCAGCATCACCCGCGGGGGAGGGGCGTCTGGCTACACCTTC,CASITRGGGASGYTF
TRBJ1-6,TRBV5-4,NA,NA,TGTGCCAGCAGCTTGTCCGACAGAGAGAATTCACCCCTCCACTTT,CASSLSDRENSPLHF
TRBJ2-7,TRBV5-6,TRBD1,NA,TGTGCCAGCAGCTCCCGGGACAGGGTATCCTACGAGCAGTACTTC,CASSSRDRVSYEQYF
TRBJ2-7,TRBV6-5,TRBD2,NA,TGTGCCAGCAGTTCGCTAGCGGGGGGCACAGCCTACGAGCAGTACTTC,CASSSLAGGTAYEQYF
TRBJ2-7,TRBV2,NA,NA,TGTGCCAGCATCGAGCAGGGGAATAGCTACGAGCAGTACTTC,CASIEQGNSYEQYF
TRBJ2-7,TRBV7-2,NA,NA,TGTGCCAGCGGCCCCCTGGGCGGGGAAGCCTACGAGCAGTACTTC,CASGPLGGEAYEQYF
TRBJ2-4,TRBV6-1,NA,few,TGTGCCAGCAGCGCGGACAGCGGTTCTCAAAACATTCAGTACTTC,CASSADSGSQNIQYF
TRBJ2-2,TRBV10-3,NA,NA,TGTGCCATACTACAGGGATTGAACACCGGGGAGCTGTTTTTT,CAILQGLNTGELFF
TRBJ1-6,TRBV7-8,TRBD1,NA,TGTGCCAGCAGCCCCTACAGGGGACGGAATAATTCACCCCTCCACTTT,CASSPYRGRNNSPLHF
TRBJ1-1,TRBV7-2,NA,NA,TGTGCCAGCAGCCTCACACTATCCGAAGCTTTCTTT,CASSLTLSEAFF
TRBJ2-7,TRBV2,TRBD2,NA,TGTGCCAGCCGCTCCTCGCGGGGGACGGCAGTCTCCTACGAGCAGTACTTC,CASRSSRGTAVSYEQYF
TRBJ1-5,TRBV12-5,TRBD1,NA,TGTGCTAGTGCTCAGAAGGGGACAGGGGGCCCGGTGGGCAATCAGCCCCAGCATTTT,CASAQKGTGGPVGNQPQHF